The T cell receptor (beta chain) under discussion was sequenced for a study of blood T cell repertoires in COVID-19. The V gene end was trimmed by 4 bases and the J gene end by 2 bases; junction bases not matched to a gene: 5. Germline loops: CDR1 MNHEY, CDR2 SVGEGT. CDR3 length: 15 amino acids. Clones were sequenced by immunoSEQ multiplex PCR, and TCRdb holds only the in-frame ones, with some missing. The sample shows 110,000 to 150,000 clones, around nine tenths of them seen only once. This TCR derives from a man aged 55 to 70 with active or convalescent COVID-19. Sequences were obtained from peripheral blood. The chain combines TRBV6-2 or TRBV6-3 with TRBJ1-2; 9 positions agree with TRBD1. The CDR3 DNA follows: TGTGCCAGCAGTTCCCCGGGACAGGGAAACTATGGCTACACCTTC. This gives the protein CASSSPGQGNYGYTF.